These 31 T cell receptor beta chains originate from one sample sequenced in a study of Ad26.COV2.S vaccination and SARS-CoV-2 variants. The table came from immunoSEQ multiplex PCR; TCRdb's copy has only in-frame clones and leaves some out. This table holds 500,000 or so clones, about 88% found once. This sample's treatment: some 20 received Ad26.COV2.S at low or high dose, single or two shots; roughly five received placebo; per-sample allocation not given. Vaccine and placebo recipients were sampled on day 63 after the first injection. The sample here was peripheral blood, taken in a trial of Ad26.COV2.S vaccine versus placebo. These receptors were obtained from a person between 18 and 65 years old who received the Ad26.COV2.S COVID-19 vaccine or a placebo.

The DNA of the CDR3 is TGTGCCAGCAGCCAACGGGGTCCCGGTGGCTACACCTTC. Its translation is CASSQRGPGGYTF. V is TRBV4-2 and J is TRBJ1-2; D not resolved. This CDR3 is built from 13 residues. CDR1 is LGHNA, CDR2 YNFKEQ, per germline. V lost 2 bases and J 7 bases, leaving 11 bases between the germline ends.

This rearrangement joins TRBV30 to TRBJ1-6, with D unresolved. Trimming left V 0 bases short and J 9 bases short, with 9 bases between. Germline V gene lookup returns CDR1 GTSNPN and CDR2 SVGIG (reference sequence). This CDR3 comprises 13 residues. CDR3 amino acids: CAWSVAAASPLHF. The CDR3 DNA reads TGTGCCTGGAGTGTTGCGGCCGCTTCACCCCTCCACTTT.

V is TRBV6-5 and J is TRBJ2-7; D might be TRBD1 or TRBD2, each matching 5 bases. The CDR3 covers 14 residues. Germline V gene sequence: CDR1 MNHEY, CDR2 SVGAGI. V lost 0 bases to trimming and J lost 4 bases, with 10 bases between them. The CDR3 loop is CASSYSTGGYEQYF. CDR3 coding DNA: TGTGCCAGCAGTTACTCTACTGGGGGTTACGAGCAGTACTTC.

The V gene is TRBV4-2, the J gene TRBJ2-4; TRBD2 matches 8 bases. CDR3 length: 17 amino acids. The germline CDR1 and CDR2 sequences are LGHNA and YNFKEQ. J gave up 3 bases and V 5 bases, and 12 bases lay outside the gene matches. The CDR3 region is CASSEALAGRNKNIQYF. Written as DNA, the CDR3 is TGTGCCAGCAGCGAGGCGTTAGCGGGACGGAACAAAAACATTCAGTACTTC.

CDR3 region: CASSMRIPTAGRRNSPLHF. CDR3 nucleotide sequence: TGTGCCAGTAGTATGAGGATTCCCACCGCGGGACGGAGGAATTCACCCCTCCACTTT. V gene TRBV19 combines with J gene TRBJ1-6, with a possible D match to TRBD1 (5 bases). Trimming shortened V by 3 bases and J by 7 bases, and 25 bases separated the two germline ends. There are 19 residues in the CDR3. Germline V CDR1 and CDR2: LNHDA, SQIVND (reference sequence).

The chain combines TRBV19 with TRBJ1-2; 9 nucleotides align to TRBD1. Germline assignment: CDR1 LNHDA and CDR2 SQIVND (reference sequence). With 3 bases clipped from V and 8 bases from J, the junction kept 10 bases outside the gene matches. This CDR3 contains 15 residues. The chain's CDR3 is CASSIGGTGWGGYTF. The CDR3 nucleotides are TGTGCCAGTAGTATTGGCGGGACAGGGTGGGGCGGCTACACCTTC.

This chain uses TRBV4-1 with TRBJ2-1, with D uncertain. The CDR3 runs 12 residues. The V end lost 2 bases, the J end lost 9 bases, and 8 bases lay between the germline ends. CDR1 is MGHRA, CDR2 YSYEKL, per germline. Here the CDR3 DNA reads TGCGCCAGCAGCCAAATAATCGGTGAGCAGTTCTTC. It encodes CASSQIIGEQFF.

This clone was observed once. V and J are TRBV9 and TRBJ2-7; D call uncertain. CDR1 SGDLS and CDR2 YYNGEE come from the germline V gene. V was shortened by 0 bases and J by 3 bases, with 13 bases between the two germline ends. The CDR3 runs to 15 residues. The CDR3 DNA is TGTGCCAGCAGCGTAGGACGCAACTTCCTCTACGAGCAGTACTTC. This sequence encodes CASSVGRNFLYEQYF.

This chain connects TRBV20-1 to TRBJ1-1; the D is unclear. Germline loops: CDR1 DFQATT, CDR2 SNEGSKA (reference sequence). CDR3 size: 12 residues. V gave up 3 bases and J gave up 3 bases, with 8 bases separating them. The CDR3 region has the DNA TGCAGTGCTAGTAGCTTGTACACTGAAGCTTTCTTT. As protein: CSASSLYTEAFF.

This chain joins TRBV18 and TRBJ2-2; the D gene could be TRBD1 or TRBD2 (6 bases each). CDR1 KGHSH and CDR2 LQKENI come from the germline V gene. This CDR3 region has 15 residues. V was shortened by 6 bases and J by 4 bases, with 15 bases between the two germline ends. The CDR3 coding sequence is TGTGCCAGCTCTCCTTTAGGGGGACTCACCGGGGAGCTGTTTTTT. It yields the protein CASSPLGGLTGELFF. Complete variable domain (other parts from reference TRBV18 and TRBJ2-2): NAGVMQNPRHLVRRRGQEARLRCSPMKGHSHVYWYRQLPEEGLKFMVYLQKENIIDESGMPKERFSAEFPKEGPSILRIQQVVRGDSAAYFCASSPLGGLTGELFFGEGSRLTVL.

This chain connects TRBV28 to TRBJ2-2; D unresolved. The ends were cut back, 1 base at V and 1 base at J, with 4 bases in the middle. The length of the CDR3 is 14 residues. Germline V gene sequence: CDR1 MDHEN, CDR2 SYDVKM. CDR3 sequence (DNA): TGTGCCAGCAGTTTATTGCGGAACACCGGGGAGCTGTTTTTT. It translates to CASSLLRNTGELFF.

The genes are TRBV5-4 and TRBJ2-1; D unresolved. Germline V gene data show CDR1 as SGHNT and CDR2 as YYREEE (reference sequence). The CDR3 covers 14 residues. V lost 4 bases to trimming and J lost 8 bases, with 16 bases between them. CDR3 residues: CASSEAFWSHEQFF. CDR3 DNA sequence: TGTGCCAGCAGCGAAGCCTTTTGGTCTCATGAGCAGTTCTTC.

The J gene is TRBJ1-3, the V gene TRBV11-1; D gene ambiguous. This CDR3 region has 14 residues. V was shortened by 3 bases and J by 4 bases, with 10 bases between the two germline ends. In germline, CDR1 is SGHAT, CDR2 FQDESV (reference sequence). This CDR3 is CASSFSPSGNTIYF. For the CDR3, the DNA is TGTGCCAGCAGCTTTTCCCCCTCCGGAAACACCATATATTTT.

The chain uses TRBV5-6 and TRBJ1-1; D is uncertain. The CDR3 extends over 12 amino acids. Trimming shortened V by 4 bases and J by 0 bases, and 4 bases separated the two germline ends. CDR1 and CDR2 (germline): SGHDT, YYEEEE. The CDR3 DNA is TGTGCCAGCAGCCGGTTGAACACTGAAGCTTTCTTT. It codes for CASSRLNTEAFF.

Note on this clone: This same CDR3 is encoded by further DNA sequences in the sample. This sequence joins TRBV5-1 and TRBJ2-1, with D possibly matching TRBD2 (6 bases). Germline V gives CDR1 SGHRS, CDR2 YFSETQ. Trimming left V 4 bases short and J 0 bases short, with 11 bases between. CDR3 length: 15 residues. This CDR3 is CASSLGLSSYNEQFF. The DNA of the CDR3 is TGCGCCAGCAGCCTGGGACTCAGCTCCTACAATGAGCAGTTCTTC.

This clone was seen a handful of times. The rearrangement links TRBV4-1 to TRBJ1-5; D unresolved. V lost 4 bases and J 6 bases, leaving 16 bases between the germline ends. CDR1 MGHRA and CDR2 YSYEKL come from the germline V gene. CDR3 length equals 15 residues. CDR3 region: CASSPFLVLGQPQHF. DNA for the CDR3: TGCGCCAGCAGCCCCTTTCTGGTCCTGGGTCAGCCCCAGCATTTT.

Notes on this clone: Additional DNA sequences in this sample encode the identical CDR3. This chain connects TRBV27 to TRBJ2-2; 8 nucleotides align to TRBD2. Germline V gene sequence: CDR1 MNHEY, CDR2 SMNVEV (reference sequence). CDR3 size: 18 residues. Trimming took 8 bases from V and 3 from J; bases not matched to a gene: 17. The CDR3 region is CASGRGVGGEGHTGELFF. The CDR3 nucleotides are TGTGCCAGCGGGCGGGGGGTCGGAGGGGAGGGGCACACCGGGGAGCTGTTTTTT.

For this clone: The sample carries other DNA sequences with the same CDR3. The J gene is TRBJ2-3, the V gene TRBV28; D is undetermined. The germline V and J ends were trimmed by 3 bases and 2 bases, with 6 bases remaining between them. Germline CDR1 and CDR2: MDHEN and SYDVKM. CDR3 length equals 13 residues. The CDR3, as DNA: TGTGCCAGCAGTTTGCCTCCCACAGATACGCAGTATTTT. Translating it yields CASSLPPTDTQYF. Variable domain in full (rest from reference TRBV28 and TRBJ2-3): DVKVTQSSRYLVKRTGEKVFLECVQDMDHENMFWYRQDPGLGLRLIYFSYDVKMKEKGDIPEGYSVSREKKERFSLILESASTNQTSMYLCASSLPPTDTQYFGPGTRLTVL.

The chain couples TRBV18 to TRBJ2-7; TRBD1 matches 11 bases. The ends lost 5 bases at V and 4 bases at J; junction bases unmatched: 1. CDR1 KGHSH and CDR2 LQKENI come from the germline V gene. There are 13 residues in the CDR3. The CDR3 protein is CASSRDRGYEQYF. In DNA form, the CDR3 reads TGTGCCAGCTCAAGGGACAGGGGGTACGAGCAGTACTTC.

The CDR3 protein is CSLRESEQFF. In DNA form, the CDR3 reads TGCAGCCTCCGGGAGTCTGAGCAGTTCTTC. The chain has TRBV29-1 and TRBJ2-1; D may be TRBD2 (6 bases). This CDR3 has 10 amino acids. V was pared by 8 bases and J by 9 bases, with 11 bases between. Germline V gene data show CDR1 as SQVTM and CDR2 as ANQGSEA.

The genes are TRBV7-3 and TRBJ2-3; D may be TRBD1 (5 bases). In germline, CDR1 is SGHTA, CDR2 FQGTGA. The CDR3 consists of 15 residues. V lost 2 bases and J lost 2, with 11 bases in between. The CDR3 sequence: CASSLQGDPTDTQYF. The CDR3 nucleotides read TGTGCCAGCAGCTTACAAGGGGATCCCACAGATACGCAGTATTTT. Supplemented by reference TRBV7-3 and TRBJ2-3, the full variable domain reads GAGVSQTPSNKVTEKGKYVELRCDPISGHTALYWYRQSLGQGPEFLIYFQGTGAADDSGLPNDRFFAVRPEGSVSTLKIQRTERGDSAVYLCASSLQGDPTDTQYFGPGTRLTVL.

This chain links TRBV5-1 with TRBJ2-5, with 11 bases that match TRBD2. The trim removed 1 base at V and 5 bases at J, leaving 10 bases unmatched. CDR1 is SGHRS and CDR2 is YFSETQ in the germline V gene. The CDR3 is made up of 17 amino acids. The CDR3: CASSLPLAGVGGETQYF. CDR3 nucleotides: TGCGCCAGCAGCTTGCCACTAGCGGGAGTGGGAGGGGAGACCCAGTACTTC.

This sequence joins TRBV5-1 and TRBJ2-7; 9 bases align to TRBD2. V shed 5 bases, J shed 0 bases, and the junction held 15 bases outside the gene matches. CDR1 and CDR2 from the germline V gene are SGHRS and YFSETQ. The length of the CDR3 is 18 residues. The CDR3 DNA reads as TGCGCCAGCAGACGAGAAGGCGGGACTAGCAAAAGCTCCTACGAGCAGTACTTC. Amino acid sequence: CASRREGGTSKSSYEQYF. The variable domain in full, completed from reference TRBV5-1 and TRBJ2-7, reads KAGVTQTPRYLIKTRGQQVTLSCSPISGHRSVSWYQQTPGQGLQFLFEYFSETQRNKGNFPGRFSGRQFSNSRSEMNVSTLELGDSALYLCASRREGGTSKSSYEQYFGPGTRLTVT.

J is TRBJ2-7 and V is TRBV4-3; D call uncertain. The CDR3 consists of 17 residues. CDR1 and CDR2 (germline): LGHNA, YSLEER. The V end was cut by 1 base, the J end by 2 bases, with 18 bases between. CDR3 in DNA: TGCGCCAGCAGCCAAGGCTTTGCGGACCAAGGGCCCTACGAGCAGTACTTC. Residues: CASSQGFADQGPYEQYF.

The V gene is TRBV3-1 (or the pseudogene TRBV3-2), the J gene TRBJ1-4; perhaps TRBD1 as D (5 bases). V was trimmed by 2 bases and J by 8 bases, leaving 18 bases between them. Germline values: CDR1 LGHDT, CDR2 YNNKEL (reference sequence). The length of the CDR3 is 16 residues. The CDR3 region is CASSQHRTAQGEKLFF. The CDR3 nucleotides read TGTGCCAGCAGCCAACACCGGACGGCTCAGGGAGAAAAACTGTTTTTT.

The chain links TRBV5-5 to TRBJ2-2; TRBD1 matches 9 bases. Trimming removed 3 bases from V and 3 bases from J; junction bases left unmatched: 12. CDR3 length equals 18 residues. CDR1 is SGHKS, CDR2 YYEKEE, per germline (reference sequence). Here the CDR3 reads CASSYRDRVQGDTGELFF. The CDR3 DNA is TGTGCCAGCAGCTACCGGGACAGGGTTCAAGGGGACACCGGGGAGCTGTTTTTT. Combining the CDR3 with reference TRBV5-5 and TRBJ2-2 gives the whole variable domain DAGVTQSPTHLIKTRGQQVTLRCSPISGHKSVSWYQQVLGQGPQFIFQYYEKEERGRGNFPDRFSARQFPNYSSELNVNALLLGDSALYLCASSYRDRVQGDTGELFFGEGSRLTVL.

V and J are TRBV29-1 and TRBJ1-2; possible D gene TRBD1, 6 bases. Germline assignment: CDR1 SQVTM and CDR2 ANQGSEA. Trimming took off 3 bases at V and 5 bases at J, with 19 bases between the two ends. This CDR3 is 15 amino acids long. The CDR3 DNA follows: TGCAGCGTTGATTTTCTTCGCGGGGGCGCGTATGGCTACACCTTC. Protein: CSVDFLRGGAYGYTF.

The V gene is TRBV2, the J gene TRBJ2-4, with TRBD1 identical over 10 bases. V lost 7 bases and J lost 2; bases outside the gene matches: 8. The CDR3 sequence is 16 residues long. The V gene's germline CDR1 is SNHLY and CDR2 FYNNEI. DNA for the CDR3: TGTGCCAGCACCCGACAGGGGGCGGAGACCAAAAACATTCAGTACTTC. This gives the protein CASTRQGAETKNIQYF.

CDR3 DNA: TGTGCCAGCAGATCAATCTGGGGGGAGGGCCTACATTGGACCGGGGAGCTGTTTTTT. As protein: CASRSIWGEGLHWTGELFF. The chain combines TRBV27 with TRBJ2-2, with TRBD2 matching over 7 bases. The CDR3 runs to 19 residues. J lost 5 bases, V lost 6 bases, and 21 bases had no gene match. Germline CDR1 reads MNHEY; CDR2 reads SMNVEV (reference sequence).

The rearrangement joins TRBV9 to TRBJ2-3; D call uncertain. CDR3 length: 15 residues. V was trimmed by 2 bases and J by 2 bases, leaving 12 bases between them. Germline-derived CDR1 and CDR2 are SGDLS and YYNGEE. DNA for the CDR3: TGTGCCAGCAGCGTCTTTTGGGCCACCACAGATACGCAGTATTTT. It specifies CASSVFWATTDTQYF.

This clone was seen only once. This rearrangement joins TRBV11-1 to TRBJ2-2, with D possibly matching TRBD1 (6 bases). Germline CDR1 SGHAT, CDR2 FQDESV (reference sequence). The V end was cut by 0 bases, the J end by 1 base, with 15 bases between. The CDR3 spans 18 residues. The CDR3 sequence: CASSLALPGAGNTGELFF. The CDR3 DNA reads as TGTGCCAGCAGCTTAGCCCTTCCAGGGGCGGGGAACACCGGGGAGCTGTTTTTT.